This T cell receptor (beta chain) was observed in a study of T cells in Graves' hyperthyroidism and ophthalmopathy. Diagnosis of hyperthyroidism was new in patients aged 18 to 65, and its duration was under 2 months. Uncontrolled infection, other autoimmune disease, pregnancy or lactation disqualified patients from enrolment. RNA transcripts served as the template for amplifying TCR beta CDR3 regions. In the first-round RT-PCR of the TCR CDR3, the HTBI primer set was used. TCRdb used MiXCR to reprocess the multiplex PCR reads, holding one entry per CDR3 protein. The table shows a few hundred thousand distinct CDR3 sequences, with 14% occurring only once. About this clonotype: The antigen is undetermined.

Study-wide findings and caveats: It was a median roughly 6.5 months before onset that the model predicted ophthalmopathy.

The receptor was isolated from a woman aged 25 to 39 with Graves' hyperthyroidism that later progressed to Graves' ophthalmopathy. The source material was blood.

CDR3 region: CASSPRATYEQYF. Written as DNA, the CDR3 is TGTGCCAGCAGCCCTCGTGCTACCTACGAGCAGTACTTC. J is TRBJ2-7 and V is TRBV3-1; D is ambiguous. Trimming removed 4 bases at V and 2 bases at J, with 9 bases between. CDR1 is LGHDT and CDR2 is YNNKEL in the germline V gene (reference sequence). The CDR3 totals 13 residues.